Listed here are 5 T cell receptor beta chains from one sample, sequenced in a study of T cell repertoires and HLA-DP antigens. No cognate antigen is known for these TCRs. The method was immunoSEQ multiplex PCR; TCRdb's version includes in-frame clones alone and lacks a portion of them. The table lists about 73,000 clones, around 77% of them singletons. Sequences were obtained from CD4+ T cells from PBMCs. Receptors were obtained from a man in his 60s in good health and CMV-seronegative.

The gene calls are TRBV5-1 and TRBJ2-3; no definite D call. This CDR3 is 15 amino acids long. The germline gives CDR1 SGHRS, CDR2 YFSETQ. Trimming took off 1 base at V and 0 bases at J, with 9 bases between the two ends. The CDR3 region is CASSLTLTSTDTQYF. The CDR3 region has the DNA TGCGCCAGCAGCTTGACGTTGACTAGCACAGATACGCAGTATTTT.

The CDR3 nucleotides read TGTGCCAGCAGCGCGACAGGGAGGTATACTGAAGCTTTCTTT. This gives the protein CASSATGRYTEAFF. The chain uses TRBV7-2 and TRBJ1-1; 7 bases line up with TRBD1. After removal of 5 bases from V and 5 bases from J, the junction contained 8 bases not matched to a gene. The CDR3 is 14 residues long. Germline-derived CDR1 and CDR2 are SGHTA and FQGNSA.

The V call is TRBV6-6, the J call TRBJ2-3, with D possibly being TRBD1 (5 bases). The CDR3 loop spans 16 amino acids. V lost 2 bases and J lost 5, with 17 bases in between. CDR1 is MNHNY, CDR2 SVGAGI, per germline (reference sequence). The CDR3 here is CASSYGFWQGRDTQYF. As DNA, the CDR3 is TGTGCCAGCAGTTACGGGTTCTGGCAGGGAAGAGATACGCAGTATTTT.

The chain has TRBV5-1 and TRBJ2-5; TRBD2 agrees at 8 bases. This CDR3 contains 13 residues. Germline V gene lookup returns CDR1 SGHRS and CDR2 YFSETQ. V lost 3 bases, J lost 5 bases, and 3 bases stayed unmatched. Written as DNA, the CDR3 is TGCGCCAGCAGCTCGCCTAGCGGGGAGACCCAGTACTTC. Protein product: CASSSPSGETQYF.

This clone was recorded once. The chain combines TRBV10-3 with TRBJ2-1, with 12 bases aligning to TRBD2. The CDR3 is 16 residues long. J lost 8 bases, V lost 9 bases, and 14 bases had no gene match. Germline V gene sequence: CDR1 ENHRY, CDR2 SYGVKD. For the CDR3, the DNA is TGTGCCATTAGGGGGGCGAGACTAGCGGGAGACTATGAGCAGTTCTTC. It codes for CAIRGARLAGDYEQFF.